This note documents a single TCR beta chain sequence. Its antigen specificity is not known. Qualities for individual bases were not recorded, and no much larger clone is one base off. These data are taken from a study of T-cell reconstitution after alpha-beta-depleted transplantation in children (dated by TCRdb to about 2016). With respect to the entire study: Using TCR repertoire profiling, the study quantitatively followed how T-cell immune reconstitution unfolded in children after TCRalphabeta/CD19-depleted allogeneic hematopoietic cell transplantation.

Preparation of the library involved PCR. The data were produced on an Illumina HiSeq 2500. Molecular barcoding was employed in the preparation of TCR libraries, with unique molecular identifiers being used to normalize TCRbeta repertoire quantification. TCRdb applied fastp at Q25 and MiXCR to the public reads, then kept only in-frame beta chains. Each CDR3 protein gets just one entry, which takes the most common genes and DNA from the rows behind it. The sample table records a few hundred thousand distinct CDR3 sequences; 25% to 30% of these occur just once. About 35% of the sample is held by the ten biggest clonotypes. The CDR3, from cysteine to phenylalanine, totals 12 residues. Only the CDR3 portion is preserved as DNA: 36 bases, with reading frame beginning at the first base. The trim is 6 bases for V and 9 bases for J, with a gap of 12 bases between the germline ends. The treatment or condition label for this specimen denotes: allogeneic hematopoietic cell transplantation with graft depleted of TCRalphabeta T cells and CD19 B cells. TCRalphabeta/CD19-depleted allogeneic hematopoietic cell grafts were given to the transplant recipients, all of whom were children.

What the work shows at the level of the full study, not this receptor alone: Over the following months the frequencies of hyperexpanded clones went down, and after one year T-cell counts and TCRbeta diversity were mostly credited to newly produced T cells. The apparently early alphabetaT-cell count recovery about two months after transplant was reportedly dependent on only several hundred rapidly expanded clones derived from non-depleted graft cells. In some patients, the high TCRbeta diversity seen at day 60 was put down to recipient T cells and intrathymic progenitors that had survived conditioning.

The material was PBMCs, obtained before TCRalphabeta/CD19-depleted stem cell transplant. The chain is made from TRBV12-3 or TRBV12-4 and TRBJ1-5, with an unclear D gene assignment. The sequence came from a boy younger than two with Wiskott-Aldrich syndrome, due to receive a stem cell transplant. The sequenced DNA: TGTGCCAGCAGCCACTTCCCATGGCCCCAGCATTTT. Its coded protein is CASSHFPWPQHF.